The rows below give T cell receptor beta chains drawn from one sample of a study of shared clonotypes between healthy human individuals. The method was immunoSEQ multiplex PCR; TCRdb's version includes in-frame clones alone and lacks a portion of them. Among 2 million to 2.5 million clones listed, approximately 94% were seen once. Sequenced material: naive CD4+ T cells sorted from blood. The receptors come from a man in his late teens or twenties in good health. The CDR3 runs from the conserved cysteine through the conserved F or W. A D gene is named only where the DNA matches it firmly. Clone size is stated in some rows and not others, as once, few, many or a class when expanded.

cdr3_nt,cdr3_aa,j_call,clone_size,v_call,d_call
TGTGCCATCAGTGAGGGGACAGGGTTCCCCCTCCACTTT,CAISEGTGFPLHF,TRBJ1-6,-,TRBV10-3,TRBD1
TGCGCCAGCAGCTTGGTAGGGCAGGGGCGGGACGAGCAGTACTTC,CASSLVGQGRDEQYF,TRBJ2-7,once,TRBV5-1,-
TGTGCCAGCAGCTTAGTCAAGGGAAGGATGGACACCATATATTTT,CASSLVKGRMDTIYF,TRBJ1-3,-,TRBV7-9,-
TGTGCCAGCAGTGGACCAGGAGAACTAGCCAAAAACATTCAGTACTTC,CASSGPGELAKNIQYF,TRBJ2-4,once,TRBV28,-
TGTGCCAGCAGTGAAGCGGGGACAAAATACGAGCAGTACTTC,CASSEAGTKYEQYF,TRBJ2-7,-,TRBV6-1,-
TGCGCCAGCGGAGTCCTTCCCGGGGAAAAACTGTTTTTT,CASGVLPGEKLFF,TRBJ1-4,-,TRBV4-1,-
TGTGCCAGCACGTCTAGCGGGGCCTTCTCCTACGAGCAGTACTTC,CASTSSGAFSYEQYF,TRBJ2-7,-,TRBV6-5,TRBD2
TGTGCCAGCTCACGACAGGGGAGCACCGGGGAGCTGTTTTTT,CASSRQGSTGELFF,TRBJ2-2,-,TRBV18,TRBD1
TGCGCCAGCGCCCGGGGGCAGGGCCCAGGAGGGGCCAAAAACATTCAGTACTTC,CASARGQGPGGAKNIQYF,TRBJ2-4,-,TRBV5-1,-
TGCGCCAGCAGCTTGGACGGCCAGCTGGTGGAGACCCAGTACTTC,CASSLDGQLVETQYF,TRBJ2-5,-,TRBV5-1,-
TGTGCCAGCAGCCGACAGGGGACCTACAATGAGCAGTTCTTC,CASSRQGTYNEQFF,TRBJ2-1,-,TRBV14,TRBD1
TGTGCCAGCAGCTCCGGGACAGCGGATTCACCCCTCCACTTT,CASSSGTADSPLHF,TRBJ1-6,few,TRBV11-3,TRBD1
TGTGCCAGCAGTAGCGCCGGGACACCTTACAATGAGCAGTTCTTC,CASSSAGTPYNEQFF,TRBJ2-1,-,TRBV28,-
TGTGCCAGCAGCAATGACATCACCGGGGAGCTGTTTTTT,CASSNDITGELFF,TRBJ2-2,once,TRBV5-5,-
TGTGCCAGCAGCTTGGTGCATAGCACAGATACGCAGTATTTT,CASSLVHSTDTQYF,TRBJ2-3,-,TRBV5-6,-
TGCGCCAGTAGTGACGGCCCTAGCACAGATACGCAGTATTTT,CASSDGPSTDTQYF,TRBJ2-3,-,TRBV5-1,-
TGTGCCAGCGCCCGGGCTCCGACAACTAATGAAAAACTGTTTTTT,CASARAPTTNEKLFF,TRBJ1-4,-,TRBV21-1,-
TGCGCCAGCAGCCAAGAAGCCTCTTCCGGGAATGAGCAGTTCTTC,CASSQEASSGNEQFF,TRBJ2-1,-,TRBV4-1,-
TGTGCCTGGACTCTAGGGGCCCCTACGCAGTATTTT,CAWTLGAPTQYF,TRBJ2-3,-,TRBV30,-
TGCGCCAGCAGCCAGGCCTTGTTTCCAGGGACTCCTTCACCCCTCCACTTT,CASSQALFPGTPSPLHF,TRBJ1-6,once,TRBV4-1,-
TGTGCCATCAGGAGTCGGGACTTACAAGATACGCAGTATTTT,CAIRSRDLQDTQYF,TRBJ2-3,-,TRBV10-3,-